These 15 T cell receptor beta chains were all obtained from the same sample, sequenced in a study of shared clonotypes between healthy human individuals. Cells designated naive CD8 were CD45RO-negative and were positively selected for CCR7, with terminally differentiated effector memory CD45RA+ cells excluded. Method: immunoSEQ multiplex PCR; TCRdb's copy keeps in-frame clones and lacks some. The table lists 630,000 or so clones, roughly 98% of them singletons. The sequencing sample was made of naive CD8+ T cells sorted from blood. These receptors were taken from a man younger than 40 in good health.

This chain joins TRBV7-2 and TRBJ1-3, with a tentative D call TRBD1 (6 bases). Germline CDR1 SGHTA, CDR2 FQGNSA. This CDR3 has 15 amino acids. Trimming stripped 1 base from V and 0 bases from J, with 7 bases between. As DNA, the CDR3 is TGTGCCAGCAGCTTAGAGGACAGCTCTGGAAACACCATATATTTT. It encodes CASSLEDSSGNTIYF.

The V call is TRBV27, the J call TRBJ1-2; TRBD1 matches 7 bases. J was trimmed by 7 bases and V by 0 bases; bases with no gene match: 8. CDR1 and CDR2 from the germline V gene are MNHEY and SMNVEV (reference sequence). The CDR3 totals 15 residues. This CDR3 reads CASSLSGQGGPGYTF. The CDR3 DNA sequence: TGTGCCAGCAGTTTATCCGGTCAGGGGGGTCCTGGCTACACCTTC.

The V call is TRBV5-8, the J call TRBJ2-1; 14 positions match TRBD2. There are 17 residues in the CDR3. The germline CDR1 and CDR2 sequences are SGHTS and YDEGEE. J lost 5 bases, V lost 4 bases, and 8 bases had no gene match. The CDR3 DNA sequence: TGTGCCAGCAGCGCGGGACTAGCGGGAGCTCAAGACAATGAGCAGTTCTTC. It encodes CASSAGLAGAQDNEQFF. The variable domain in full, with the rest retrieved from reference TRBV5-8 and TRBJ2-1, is EAGVTQSPTHLIKTRGQQATLRCSPISGHTSVYWYQQALGLGLQFLLWYDEGEERNRGNFPPRFSGRQFPNYSSELNVNALELEDSALYLCASSAGLAGAQDNEQFFGPGTRLTVL.

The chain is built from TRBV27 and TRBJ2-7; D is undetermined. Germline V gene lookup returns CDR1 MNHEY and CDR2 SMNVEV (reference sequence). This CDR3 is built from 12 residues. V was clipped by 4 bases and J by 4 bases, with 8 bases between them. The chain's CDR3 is CASSSIDYEQYF. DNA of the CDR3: TGTGCCAGCAGTTCAATCGATTACGAGCAGTACTTC.

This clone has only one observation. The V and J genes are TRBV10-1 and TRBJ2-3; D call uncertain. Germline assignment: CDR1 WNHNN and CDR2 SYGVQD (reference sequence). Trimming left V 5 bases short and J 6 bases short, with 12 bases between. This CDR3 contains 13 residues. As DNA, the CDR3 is TGCGCCAGCAGTCGCCGGGTGGCGGATACGCAGTATTTT. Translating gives CASSRRVADTQYF.

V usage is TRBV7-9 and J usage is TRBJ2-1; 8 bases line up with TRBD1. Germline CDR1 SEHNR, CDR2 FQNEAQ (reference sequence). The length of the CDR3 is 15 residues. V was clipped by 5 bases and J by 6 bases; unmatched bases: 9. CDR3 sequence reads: CASSKASTGGNEQFF. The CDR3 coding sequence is TGTGCCAGCAGCAAGGCCTCCACAGGGGGCAATGAGCAGTTCTTC.

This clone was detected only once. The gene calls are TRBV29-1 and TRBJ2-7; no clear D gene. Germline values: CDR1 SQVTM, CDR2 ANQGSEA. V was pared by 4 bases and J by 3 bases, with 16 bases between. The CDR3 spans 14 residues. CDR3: CSVANSTAIYEQYF. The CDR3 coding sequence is TGCAGCGTTGCTAATTCTACAGCCATCTACGAGCAGTACTTC.

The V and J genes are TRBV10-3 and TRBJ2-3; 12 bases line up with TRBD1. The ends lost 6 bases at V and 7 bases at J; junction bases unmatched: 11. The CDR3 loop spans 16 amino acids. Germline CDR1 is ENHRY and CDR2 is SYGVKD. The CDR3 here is CAIRVTGTGGVNTQYF. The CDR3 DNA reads TGTGCCATCAGGGTAACCGGGACAGGGGGCGTTAATACGCAGTATTTT.

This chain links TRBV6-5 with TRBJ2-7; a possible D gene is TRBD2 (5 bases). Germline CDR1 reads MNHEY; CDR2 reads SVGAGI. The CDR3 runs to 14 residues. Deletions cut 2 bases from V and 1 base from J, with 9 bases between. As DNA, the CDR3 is TGTGCCAGCAGTTACCGAGGGAAGTCCTACGAGCAGTACTTC. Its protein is CASSYRGKSYEQYF.

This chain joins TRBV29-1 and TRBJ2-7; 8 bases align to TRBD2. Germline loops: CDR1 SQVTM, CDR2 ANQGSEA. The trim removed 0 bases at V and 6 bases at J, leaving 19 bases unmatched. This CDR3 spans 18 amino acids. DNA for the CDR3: TGCAGCGTTGAAGATAGGGGGTCCGCGGGAGGACGGGGCGGCGAGCAGTACTTC. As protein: CSVEDRGSAGGRGGEQYF.

The CDR3 coding sequence is TGTGCCAGCAGTAACGGGGTGAACTATGGCTACACCTTC. It specifies CASSNGVNYGYTF. The J gene is TRBJ1-2, the V gene TRBV27; D remains ambiguous. The V gene's germline CDR1 is MNHEY and CDR2 SMNVEV (reference sequence). The CDR3 spans 13 residues. V was shortened by 5 bases and J by 2 bases, with 9 bases between the two germline ends.

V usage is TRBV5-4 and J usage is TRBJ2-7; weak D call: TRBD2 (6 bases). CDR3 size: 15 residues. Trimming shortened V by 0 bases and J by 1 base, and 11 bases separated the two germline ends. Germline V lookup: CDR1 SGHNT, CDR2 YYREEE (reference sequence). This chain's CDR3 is CASSLGQGLSYEQYF. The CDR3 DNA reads TGTGCCAGCAGCTTGGGACAAGGACTATCCTACGAGCAGTACTTC.

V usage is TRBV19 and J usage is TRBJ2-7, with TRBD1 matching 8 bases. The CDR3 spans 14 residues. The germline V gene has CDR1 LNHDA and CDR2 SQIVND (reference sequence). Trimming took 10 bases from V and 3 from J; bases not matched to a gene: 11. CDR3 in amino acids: CATQSGQGGYEQYF. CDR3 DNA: TGTGCCACCCAGTCTGGACAGGGAGGCTACGAGCAGTACTTC. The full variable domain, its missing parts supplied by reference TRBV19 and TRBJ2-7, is DGGITQSPKYLFRKEGQNVTLSCEQNLNHDAMYWYRQDPGQGLRLIYYSQIVNDFQKGDIAEGYSVSREKKESFPLTVTSAQKNPTAFYLCATQSGQGGYEQYFGPGTRLTVT.

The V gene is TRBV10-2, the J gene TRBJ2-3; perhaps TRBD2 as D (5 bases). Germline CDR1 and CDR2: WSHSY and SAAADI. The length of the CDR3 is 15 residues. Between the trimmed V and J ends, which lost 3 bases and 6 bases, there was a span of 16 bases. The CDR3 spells CASSDGGSLSDTQYF. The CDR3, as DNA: TGCGCCAGCAGTGATGGTGGGAGCCTCTCGGATACGCAGTATTTT.

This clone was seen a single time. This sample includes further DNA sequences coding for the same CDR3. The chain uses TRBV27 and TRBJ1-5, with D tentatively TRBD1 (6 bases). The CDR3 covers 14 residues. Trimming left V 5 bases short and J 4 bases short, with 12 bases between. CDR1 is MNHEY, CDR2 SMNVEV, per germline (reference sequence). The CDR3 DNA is TGTGCCAGCAGTCCTGGACAGATTAATCAGCCCCAGCATTTT. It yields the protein CASSPGQINQPQHF.